This T cell receptor (beta chain) was recovered during a study of cytomegalovirus exposure and HLA in healthy donors. Study results and limitations: Rare TCR sequences predominated, though certain public TCRs were found in many donors.

The assay was immunoSEQ multiplex PCR, and TCRdb's table has in-frame clones only and misses some. The table shows 100,000 to 150,000 clones, with 89% occurring only once. The CDR3 runs to 17 residues. Separate from the approximately 670-subject first cohort was the 120-subject validation cohort, to which the donors belonged. About this clone itself: The antigen is unknown.

This receptor was identified in a woman aged 18-30 years in good health and CMV-seronegative. This chain connects TRBV12-1 to TRBJ2-1; the table names TRBD2, a call not compared with the DNA. TRBV12-1 is an annotated pseudogene. Sequencing used PBMCs. The CDR3 DNA is TGTGCCAGCAGCTTTTCGGGGACTAGCGATAAATACGATGAGCAGTTCTTC. This codes for CASSFSGTSDKYDEQFF.